Given below is one T cell receptor (beta chain) in context. This sample is drawn from a study of blood T cell repertoires in COVID-19. Overall study: Acute-phase and convalescent COVID-19 samples originated in the United States, Italy and Spain. T cells, B-cell-depleted T cells, or PBMCs supplied cDNA or gDNA.

V lost 5 bases and J 2 bases, leaving 4 bases between the germline ends. The CDR3 length is 11 residues. Assay: immunoSEQ multiplex PCR; the TCRdb copy retains only in-frame clones and omits some. The table records fewer than 250,000 clones, around nine tenths of them present only once. Sequences were obtained from peripheral blood. This chain joins TRBV12-3 or TRBV12-4 and TRBJ2-7; D ambiguous. The receptor was derived from a woman aged 40 to 50 who had recovered from COVID-19. CDR3 protein: CASSTTYEQYF. The CDR3 DNA is TGTGCCAGCAGTACAACCTACGAGCAGTACTTC.